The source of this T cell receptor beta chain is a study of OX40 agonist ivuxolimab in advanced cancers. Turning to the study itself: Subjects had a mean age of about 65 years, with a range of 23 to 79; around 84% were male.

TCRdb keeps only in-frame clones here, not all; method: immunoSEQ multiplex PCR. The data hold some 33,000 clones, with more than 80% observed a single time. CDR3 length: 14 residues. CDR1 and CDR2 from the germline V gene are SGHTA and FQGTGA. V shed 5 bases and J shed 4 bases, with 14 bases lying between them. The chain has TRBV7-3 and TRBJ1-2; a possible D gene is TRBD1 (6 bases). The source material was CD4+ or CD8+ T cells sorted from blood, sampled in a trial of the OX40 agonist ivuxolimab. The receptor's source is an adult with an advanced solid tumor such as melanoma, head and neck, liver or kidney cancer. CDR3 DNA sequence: TGTGCCAGCAGCCCCAATACCAGGGGCTATGGCTACACCTTC. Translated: CASSPNTRGYGYTF.